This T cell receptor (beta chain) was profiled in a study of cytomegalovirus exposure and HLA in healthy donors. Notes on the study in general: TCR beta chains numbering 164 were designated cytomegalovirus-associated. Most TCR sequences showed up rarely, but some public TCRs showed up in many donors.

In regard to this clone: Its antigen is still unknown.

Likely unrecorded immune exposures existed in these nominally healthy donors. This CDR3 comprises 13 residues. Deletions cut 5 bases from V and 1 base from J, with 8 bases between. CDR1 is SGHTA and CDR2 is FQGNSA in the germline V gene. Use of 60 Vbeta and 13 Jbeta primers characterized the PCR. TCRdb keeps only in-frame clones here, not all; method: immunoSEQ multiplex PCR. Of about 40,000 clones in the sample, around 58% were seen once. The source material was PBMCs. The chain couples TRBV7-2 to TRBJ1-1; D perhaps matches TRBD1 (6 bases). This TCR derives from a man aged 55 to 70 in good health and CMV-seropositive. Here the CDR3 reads CASSTGPNTEAFF. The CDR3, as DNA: TGTGCCAGCAGCACAGGGCCGAACACTGAAGCTTTCTTT.